Listed below are T cell receptor beta chains from one sample, sequenced in a study of vaccination effects on CD4 cells after COVID-19. These receptors are not linked to any known antigen. Profiled with immunoSEQ multiplex PCR; TCRdb holds only in-frame clones, not every one. The sample carries around 63,000 clones, roughly 80% recorded once. Material: CD4+ T cells from PBMCs cultured with HCoV-OC43 spike peptides, obtained before COVID-19 vaccination. These TCRs come from a human donor who received a COVID-19 vaccine. Each CDR3 is given with its conserved first and last residue. The D gene is left open where the match is weak. Where a row states a size, it is once, few, many or the class of an expanded clone; other rows omit it.

V	J	D	size	length	CDR3	DNA
TRBV7-3	TRBJ2-6	NA	NA	13	CASSSSGANVLTF	TGTGCCAGCAGCTCATCTGGGGCCAACGTCCTGACTTTC
TRBV28	TRBJ1-2	TRBD1	NA	13	CASTMGDRAGYTF	TGTGCCAGCACCATGGGGGACAGGGCTGGCTACACCTTC
TRBV5-1	TRBJ1-1	NA	NA	17	CASSLEKQGGVNTEAFF	TGCGCCAGCAGCTTGGAAAAACAGGGAGGGGTGAACACTGAAGCTTTCTTT
TRBV29-1	TRBJ1-2	NA	NA	13	CSVEGTPTYGYTF	TGCAGCGTTGAAGGGACACCTACCTATGGCTACACCTTC
TRBV9	TRBJ1-5	NA	NA	13	CASNKDGNQPQHF	TGTGCCAGCAACAAGGACGGTAATCAGCCCCAGCATTTT
TRBV9	TRBJ1-2	NA	NA	15	CASSARSGTNYGYTF	TGTGCCAGCAGCGCTAGATCCGGGACCAACTATGGCTACACCTTC
TRBV6-5	TRBJ2-5	NA	NA	13	CASSYAVTETQYF	TGTGCCAGCAGTTATGCAGTCACAGAGACCCAGTACTTC
TRBV12-3/TRBV12-4	TRBJ1-4	NA	NA	13	CASSLLGSEKLFF	TGTGCCAGCAGTTTATTGGGATCAGAAAAATTGTTTTTT
TRBV5-8	TRBJ2-3	NA	NA	12	CASSLVDDTQYF	TGTGCCAGCAGCTTGGTGGACGATACGCAGTATTTT
TRBV6-1	TRBJ2-5	TRBD2	NA	16	CASSEDEAGYQETQYF	TGTGCCAGCAGTGAAGACGAAGCGGGGTACCAAGAGACCCAGTACTTC
TRBV5-4	TRBJ2-5	TRBD2	NA	16	CASSLVAGGTGETQYF	TGTGCCAGCAGCTTGGTTGCGGGGGGTACAGGAGAGACCCAGTACTTC
TRBV6-5	TRBJ1-5	TRBD1	once	15	CASSQAGGGNQPQHF	TGTGCCAGCAGCCAAGCAGGGGGAGGAAATCAGCCCCAGCATTTT
TRBV2	TRBJ2-1	TRBD1	NA	13	CAWTGTGYNEQFF	TGTGCCTGGACCGGGACAGGGTACAATGAGCAGTTCTTC
TRBV9	TRBJ2-3	TRBD1	NA	16	CASNPTGYEFTDTQYF	TGTGCCAGCAACCCGACAGGGTATGAATTTACAGATACGCAGTATTTT
TRBV4-1	TRBJ1-3	NA	NA	17	CASSHLRLTSSGNTIYF	TGCGCCAGCAGCCACCTCAGACTGACGAGCTCTGGAAACACCATATATTTT
TRBV5-6	TRBJ2-5	TRBD2	NA	13	CASSPGLAETQYF	TGTGCCAGCAGCCCGGGACTAGCGGAGACCCAGTACTTC